This passage covers 19 T cell receptor beta chains from one sample sequenced in a study of Graves' ophthalmopathy and Graves' hyperthyroidism. RNA transcripts were the template, and TCR beta CDR3 regions were amplified from them. Second-round multiplex PCR came after a first-round RT-PCR that employed HTBI primers. In TCRdb, the multiplex PCR reads were re-called with MiXCR into one record per CDR3 protein. The repertoire has roughly 400,000 distinct CDR3 sequences, about 16% of them found once; the top ten carry 1.6%. Sequencing was performed on peripheral blood. The source is a young woman with Graves' ophthalmopathy.

The chain employs TRBV5-1 and TRBJ1-3, with unresolved D. V lost 5 bases to trimming and J lost 4 bases, with 10 bases between them. The CDR3 is 13 residues long. CDR1 and CDR2 from the germline V gene are SGHRS and YFSETQ. The CDR3 is CASSEDGGNTIYF. CDR3 bases: TGCGCCAGCAGTGAGGACGGCGGAAACACCATATATTTT.

This clonotype appeared many times. The chain uses TRBV13 and TRBJ1-1; no reliable D call. This CDR3 region has 13 residues. Germline values: CDR1 PRHDT, CDR2 FYEKMQ (reference sequence). Trimming took off 0 bases at V and 6 bases at J, with 8 bases between the two ends. The CDR3 coding sequence is TGTGCCAGCAGCTTAGGGCGGGAGCCTGAAGCTTTCTTT. Its protein product is CASSLGREPEAFF.

This clonotype was seen many times. The V call is TRBV6-2 or TRBV6-3, the J call TRBJ2-7; TRBD2 aligns across 7 bases. The V gene's germline CDR1 is MNHEY and CDR2 SVGEGT. The V segment lost 4 bases and the J segment 2 bases; nucleotides outside the gene matches: 8. This CDR3 spans 15 amino acids. This chain's CDR3 is CASSSETSATYEQYF. In DNA, the CDR3 is TGTGCCAGCAGTTCGGAAACTAGCGCTACCTACGAGCAGTACTTC.

The V gene is TRBV12-3 or TRBV12-4, the J gene TRBJ2-5; no clear D gene. The CDR3 has 13 amino acids. Trimming left V 5 bases short and J 2 bases short, with 9 bases between. The CDR3 sequence is CASSKDQQETQYF. For the CDR3, the DNA is TGTGCCAGCAGTAAGGACCAGCAAGAGACCCAGTACTTC.

Ten or more counts support this clonotype. The chain has TRBV6-1 and TRBJ1-6; TRBD1 might be the D (6 bases). Germline V gene lookup returns CDR1 MNHNS and CDR2 SASEGT. Deletions cut 2 bases from V and 8 bases from J, with 13 bases between. The CDR3 totals 15 residues. The CDR3 DNA is TGTGCCAGCAGTGAATCACGGGGGCGGGATTCACCCCTCCACTTT. This codes for CASSESRGRDSPLHF.

This clonotype was recorded many times. The chain carries TRBV6-2 or TRBV6-3 and TRBJ1-1, with D unclear. Deletions cut 10 bases from V and 1 base from J, with 13 bases between. Germline V CDR1 and CDR2: MNHEY, SVGEGT. The CDR3 has 13 residues. CDR3 in DNA: TGTGCCACTCCCTACTCGGCGAACACTGAAGCTTTCTTT. This gives the protein CATPYSANTEAFF.

This clonotype occurred many times. The CDR3 bases are TGTGCCAGCAGCTCAAACGGAGAAAAACTGTTTTTT. Encoded protein: CASSSNGEKLFF. The chain combines TRBV27 with TRBJ1-4; D not certain. There are 12 residues in the CDR3. Trimming pared 6 bases from V and 8 bases from J, leaving 10 bases between. Germline-derived CDR1 and CDR2 are MNHEY and SMNVEV (reference sequence).

This clonotype has at least ten counts. The chain recombines TRBV24-1 with TRBJ2-5, with 12 bases fitting TRBD1. The V and J ends lost 9 bases and 5 bases, in that order; junction bases with no gene match: 6. This CDR3 region has 14 residues. Germline values: CDR1 KGHDR, CDR2 SFDVKD. The CDR3 DNA sequence: TGTGCCACCGGAGGGACAGGGGGCACGGAGACCCAGTACTTC. As protein: CATGGTGGTETQYF.

The chain uses TRBV12-3 or TRBV12-4 and TRBJ2-7; 9 positions match TRBD1. The CDR3 contains 15 residues. V shed 5 bases, J shed 4 bases, and the junction held 9 bases outside the gene matches. In DNA form, the CDR3 reads TGTGCCAGCAGTCTCCGGGGACAGGGCCGATACGAGCAGTACTTC. Protein product: CASSLRGQGRYEQYF.

This clonotype was recorded many times. V usage is TRBV16 and J usage is TRBJ1-1, with unresolved D. CDR3 length: 12 amino acids. The V end lost 4 bases, the J end lost 5 bases, and 8 bases lay between the germline ends. Germline loops: CDR1 KGHSY, CDR2 FQNENV. In DNA, the CDR3 is TGTGCCAGCAGCCCGTCCCGGACTGAAGCTTTCTTT. Translating it yields CASSPSRTEAFF.

This clonotype was found many times. The chain is built from TRBV7-2 and TRBJ2-4; D is unresolved. The CDR3 spans 14 residues. Germline assignment: CDR1 SGHTA and CDR2 FQGNSA. Trimming took 1 base from V and 1 from J, leaving 5 bases between them. This CDR3 is CASSLVGAKNIQYF. In nucleotides, the CDR3 is TGTGCCAGCAGCTTAGTAGGGGCCAAAAACATTCAGTACTTC.

At least ten counts were recorded for this clonotype. J is TRBJ1-5 and V is TRBV6-5; 7 nucleotides line up with TRBD1. Germline CDR1 MNHEY, CDR2 SVGAGI. The CDR3 consists of 14 residues. The junction had 5 bases not matched to a gene; V was cut back by 7 bases and J by 2 bases. Here the CDR3 reads CASIRTGGNQPQHF. Written as DNA, the CDR3 is TGTGCCAGCATTAGGACAGGCGGCAATCAGCCCCAGCATTTT.

This clonotype was observed at least ten times. V usage is TRBV7-2 and J usage is TRBJ2-2; D may correspond to TRBD1 or TRBD2 (5 bases each). Deletions cut 10 bases from V and 7 bases from J, with 13 bases between. CDR3 length: 12 residues. Per the germline V gene, CDR1 is SGHTA and CDR2 is FQGNSA. For the CDR3, the DNA is TGTGCCATCAGGGAGATGGGCGGGGAGCTGTTTTTT. It yields the protein CAIREMGGELFF. Looking up the rest from reference TRBV7-2 and TRBJ2-2 gives the full variable domain: GAGVSQSPSNKVTEKGKDVELRCDPISGHTALYWYRQSLGQGLEFLIYFQGNSAPDKSGLPSDRFSAERTGGSVSTLTIQRTQQEDSAVYLCAIREMGGELFFGEGSRLTVL.

The chain employs TRBV18 and TRBJ1-1; TRBD1 agrees at 11 bases. This CDR3 contains 17 residues. CDR1 KGHSH and CDR2 LQKENI come from the germline V gene. V lost 2 bases, J lost 4 bases, and 9 bases stayed unmatched. This CDR3 reads CASSPSWDRGFVTEAFF. Written as DNA, the CDR3 is TGTGCCAGCTCACCAAGTTGGGACAGGGGGTTTGTCACTGAAGCTTTCTTT.

This clonotype was counted many times. The V and J genes are TRBV6-5 and TRBJ2-7; D gene unclear. V lost 0 bases, J lost 4 bases, and 4 bases lay in between. The CDR3 is 12 residues long. Germline CDR1 reads MNHEY; CDR2 reads SVGAGI. The CDR3 is CASSYSRYEQYF. The CDR3 region has the DNA TGTGCCAGCAGTTACTCGCGTTACGAGCAGTACTTC.

This clonotype showed up many times. The chain joins TRBV6-2 or TRBV6-3 to TRBJ2-7, with D perhaps TRBD1 (6 bases). The V end lost 7 bases, the J end lost 3 bases, and 16 bases lay between the germline ends. In germline, CDR1 is MNHEY, CDR2 SVGEGT. This CDR3 region has 14 residues. In nucleotides, the CDR3 is TGTGCCAGCACCACAGGGTACCACGTCTACGAGCAGTACTTC. This translates into CASTTGYHVYEQYF.

This clonotype was counted ten times or more. The chain links TRBV6-1 to TRBJ2-7; TRBD2 agrees at 10 bases. The CDR3 totals 15 residues. Germline loops: CDR1 MNHNS, CDR2 SASEGT. After removal of 6 bases from V and 7 bases from J, the junction contained 12 bases not matched to a gene. The CDR3 bases are TGTGCCAGCAGCGTAGCGGGGGGCCTTCTTGGGGAGCAGTACTTC. Translating gives CASSVAGGLLGEQYF.

In its sample, this clonotype was seen many times. V and J are TRBV3-1 and TRBJ2-7; D is unresolved. The CDR3 sequence is 14 residues long. Trimming took 4 bases from V and 4 from J, leaving 14 bases between them. CDR1 LGHDT and CDR2 YNNKEL come from the germline V gene (reference sequence). CDR3 DNA: TGTGCCAGCAGCCCCCTTAGAGCACGTTACGAGCAGTACTTC. Protein sequence: CASSPLRARYEQYF.

This clonotype has a count of ten or more. The chain employs TRBV28 and TRBJ1-2; D is uncertain. Trimming removed 3 bases from V and 3 bases from J, with 8 bases in between. This CDR3 spans 13 amino acids. Per germline, CDR1 MDHEN and CDR2 SYDVKM. Here the CDR3 DNA reads TGTGCCAGCAGTTTTTTGGGTGACTATGGCTACACCTTC. This encodes CASSFLGDYGYTF.